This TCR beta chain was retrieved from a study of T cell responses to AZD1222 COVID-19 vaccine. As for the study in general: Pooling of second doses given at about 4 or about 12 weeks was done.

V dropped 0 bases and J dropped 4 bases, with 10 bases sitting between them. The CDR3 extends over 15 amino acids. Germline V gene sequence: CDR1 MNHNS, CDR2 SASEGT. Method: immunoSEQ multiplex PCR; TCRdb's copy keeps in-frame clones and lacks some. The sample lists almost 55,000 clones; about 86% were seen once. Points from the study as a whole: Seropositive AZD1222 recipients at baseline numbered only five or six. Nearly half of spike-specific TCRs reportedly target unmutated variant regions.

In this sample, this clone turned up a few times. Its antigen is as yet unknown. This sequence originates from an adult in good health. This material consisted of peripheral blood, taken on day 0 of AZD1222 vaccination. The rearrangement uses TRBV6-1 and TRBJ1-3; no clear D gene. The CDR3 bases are TGTGCCAGCAGTGAAGCGCCCGGGTACGGAAACACCATATATTTT. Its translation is CASSEAPGYGNTIYF.